This T cell receptor (beta chain) was captured by sequencing in a study of T cell responses to AZD1222 COVID-19 vaccine. Study overall: Second-dose schedules of about 4 or about 12 weeks were combined.

Worth noting for this clone: What it binds is unknown.

Broader study findings: Vaccine-associated CD4 TCRs ranged over spike, dominating at 160-218 and 743-854. White British people made up most donors, females outnumbered males, and clonal diversity was possibly underestimated. Unmutated regions of variants are reportedly targeted by nearly half of spike-specific TCRs.

Trimming cost V 3 bases and J 0 bases, with 8 bases left between them. CDR1 and CDR2 from the germline V gene are SGDLS and YYNGEE. There are 14 residues in the CDR3. Only in-frame clones appear in the TCRdb table, and some are missing; sequencing was by immunoSEQ multiplex PCR. The data hold fewer than 200,000 clones, with about 92% observed a single time. This TCR derives from an adult in good health. The rearrangement joins TRBV9 to TRBJ2-3; TRBD1 might be the D (5 bases). The sequencing here drew on peripheral blood, taken on day 0 of AZD1222 vaccination. The CDR3 here is CASSAQVSTDTQYF. The CDR3 DNA is TGTGCCAGCAGCGCACAGGTTAGCACAGATACGCAGTATTTT.